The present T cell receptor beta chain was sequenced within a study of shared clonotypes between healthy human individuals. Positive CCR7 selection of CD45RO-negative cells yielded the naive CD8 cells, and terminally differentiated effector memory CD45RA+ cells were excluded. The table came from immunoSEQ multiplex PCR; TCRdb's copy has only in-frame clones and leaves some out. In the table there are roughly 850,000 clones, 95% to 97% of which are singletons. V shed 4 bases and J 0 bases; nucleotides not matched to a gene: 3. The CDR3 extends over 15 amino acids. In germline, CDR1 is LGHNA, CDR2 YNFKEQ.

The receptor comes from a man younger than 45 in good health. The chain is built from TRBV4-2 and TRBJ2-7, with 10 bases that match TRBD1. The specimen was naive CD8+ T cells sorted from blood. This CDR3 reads CASSPGDRGSYEQYF. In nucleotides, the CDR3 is TGTGCCAGCAGCCCCGGGGACAGGGGCTCCTACGAGCAGTACTTC.